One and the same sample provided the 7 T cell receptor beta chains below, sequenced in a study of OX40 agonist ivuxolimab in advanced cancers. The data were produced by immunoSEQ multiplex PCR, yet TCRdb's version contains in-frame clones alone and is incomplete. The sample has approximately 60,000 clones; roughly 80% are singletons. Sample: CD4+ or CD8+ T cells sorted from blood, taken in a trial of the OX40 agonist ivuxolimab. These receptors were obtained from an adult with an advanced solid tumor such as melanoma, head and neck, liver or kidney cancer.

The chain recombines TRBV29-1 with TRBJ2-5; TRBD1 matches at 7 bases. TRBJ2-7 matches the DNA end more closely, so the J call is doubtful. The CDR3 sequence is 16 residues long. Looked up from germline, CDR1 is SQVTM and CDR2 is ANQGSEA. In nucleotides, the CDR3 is TGCAGCGTTGAAGACCCTGGCGGTAGACAGGGCTACGAGCAGTACTTC. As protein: CSVEDPGGRQGYEQYF.

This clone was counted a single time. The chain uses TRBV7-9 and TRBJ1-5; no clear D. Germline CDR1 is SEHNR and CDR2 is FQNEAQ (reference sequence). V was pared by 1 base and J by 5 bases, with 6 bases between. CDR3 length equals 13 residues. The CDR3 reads CASSLDVDQPQHF. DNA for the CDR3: TGTGCCAGCAGCTTAGACGTCGATCAGCCCCAGCATTTT.

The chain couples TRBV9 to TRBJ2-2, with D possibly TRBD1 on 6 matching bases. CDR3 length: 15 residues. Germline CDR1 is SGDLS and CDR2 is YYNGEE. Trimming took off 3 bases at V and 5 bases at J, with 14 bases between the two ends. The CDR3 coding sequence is TGTGCCAGCAGCGATGGGACAAAGCTTACCGGGGAGCTGTTTTTT. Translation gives CASSDGTKLTGELFF.

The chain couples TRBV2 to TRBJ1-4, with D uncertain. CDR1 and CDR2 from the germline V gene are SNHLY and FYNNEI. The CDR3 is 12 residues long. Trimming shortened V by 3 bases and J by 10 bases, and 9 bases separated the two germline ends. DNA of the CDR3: TGTGCCAGCAGTGAGGCGCAGGTAAAACTGTTTTTT. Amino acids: CASSEAQVKLFF. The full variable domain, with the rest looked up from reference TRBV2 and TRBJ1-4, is EPEVTQTPSHQVTQMGQEVILRCVPISNHLYFYWYRQILGQKVEFLVSFYNNEISEKSEIFDDQFSVERPDGSNFTLKIRSTKLEDSAMYFCASSEAQVKLFFGSGTQLSVL.

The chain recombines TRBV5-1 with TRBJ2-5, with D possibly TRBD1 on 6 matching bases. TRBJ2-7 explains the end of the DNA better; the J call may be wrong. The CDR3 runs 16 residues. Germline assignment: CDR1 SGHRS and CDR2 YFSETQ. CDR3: CASSLAQGSISYEQYF. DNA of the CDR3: TGCGCCAGCAGCTTGGCCCAGGGGTCGATTTCCTACGAGCAGTACTTC.

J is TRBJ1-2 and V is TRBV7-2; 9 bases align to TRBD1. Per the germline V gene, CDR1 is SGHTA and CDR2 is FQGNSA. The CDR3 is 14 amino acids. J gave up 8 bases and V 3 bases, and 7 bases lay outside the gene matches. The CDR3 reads CASSFRTGARGYTF. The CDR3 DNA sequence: TGTGCCAGCAGCTTCAGGACAGGGGCGAGGGGCTACACCTTC.

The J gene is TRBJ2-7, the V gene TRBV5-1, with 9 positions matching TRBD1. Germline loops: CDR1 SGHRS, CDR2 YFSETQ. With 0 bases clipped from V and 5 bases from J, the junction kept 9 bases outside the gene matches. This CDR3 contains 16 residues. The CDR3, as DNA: TGCGCCAGCAGCTTGGCACAAGGACAGGGGACGAACGAGCAGTACTTC. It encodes CASSLAQGQGTNEQYF. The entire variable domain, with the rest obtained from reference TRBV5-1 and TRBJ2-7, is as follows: KAGVTQTPRYLIKTRGQQVTLSCSPISGHRSVSWYQQTPGQGLQFLFEYFSETQRNKGNFPGRFSGRQFSNSRSEMNVSTLELGDSALYLCASSLAQGQGTNEQYFGPGTRLTVT.